This TCR beta chain is drawn from a study of long-term antiretroviral therapy in people with HIV. The wider study: The oldest specimens predate the 2015 immediate-ART recommendation by about a decade.

In this sample, this clone turned up a few times. The antigen remains undetermined. This was the immunoSEQ v3.0 assay at survey level. The protocol was immunoSEQ multiplex PCR, while the TCRdb copy is restricted to in-frame clones and leaves out a portion. The sample shows 25,000 to 30,000 clones, more than 80% of them seen only once. The V and J ends lost 0 bases and 8 bases respectively, with 10 bases between them. Germline values: CDR1 MGHRA, CDR2 YSYEKL. The CDR3 loop spans 13 amino acids. Overall study findings and caveats: There were no data on ART adherence, viral resistance or therapy changes, a gap that limits inferences about post-ART repertoire changes.

V is TRBV4-1 and J is TRBJ1-2, with a weak D call TRBD1 (5 bases). This receptor was obtained from a man aged 45-60 years with HIV. The source was unsorted PBMCs, collected 3.2 years before starting antiretroviral therapy. This CDR3 is CASSQEDSGGYTF. In nucleotides, the CDR3 is TGCGCCAGCAGCCAAGAAGACAGTGGAGGCTACACCTTC.